The text below deals with one TCR beta chain. Amplified regions were TCR beta CDR3 sequences from RNA transcripts. When the TCR CDR3 underwent first-round RT-PCR, the HTBI primer set was used. TCRdb processed the multiplex PCR reads anew with MiXCR; each CDR3 protein has one entry. The table records hundreds of thousands of distinct CDR3 sequences, about 22% of them present only once. V was clipped by 5 bases and J by 10 bases, with 11 bases between them. This CDR3 contains 12 residues. The germline CDR1 and CDR2 sequences are SGHTA and FQGNSA. The entry originates in a study of T cells in Graves' hyperthyroidism and ophthalmopathy. About the study: Prior to any treatment, at the point of initial diagnosis, peripheral blood was collected.

The PBMCs were taken from about 9.7 ml of fresh peripheral blood. Input material: blood. This sequence joins TRBV7-2 and TRBJ1-4, with D possibly TRBD1 on 6 matching bases. The TCR was taken from a woman in her seventies with Graves' ophthalmopathy. The CDR3 region is CASSPGGAKLFF. For the CDR3, the DNA is TGTGCCAGCAGCCCCGGGGGGGCAAAACTGTTTTTT.